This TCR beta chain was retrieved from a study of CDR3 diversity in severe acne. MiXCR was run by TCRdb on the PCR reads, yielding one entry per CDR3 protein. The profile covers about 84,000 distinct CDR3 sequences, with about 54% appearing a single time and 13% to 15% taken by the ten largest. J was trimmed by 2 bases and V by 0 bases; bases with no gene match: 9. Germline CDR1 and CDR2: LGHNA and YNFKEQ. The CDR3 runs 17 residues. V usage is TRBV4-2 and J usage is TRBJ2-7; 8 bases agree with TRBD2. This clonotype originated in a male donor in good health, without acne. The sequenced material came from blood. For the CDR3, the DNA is TGTGCCAGCAGCCAAGATCGAGGGGCGGGAGGAGCCTACGAGCAGTACTTC. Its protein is CASSQDRGAGGAYEQYF.